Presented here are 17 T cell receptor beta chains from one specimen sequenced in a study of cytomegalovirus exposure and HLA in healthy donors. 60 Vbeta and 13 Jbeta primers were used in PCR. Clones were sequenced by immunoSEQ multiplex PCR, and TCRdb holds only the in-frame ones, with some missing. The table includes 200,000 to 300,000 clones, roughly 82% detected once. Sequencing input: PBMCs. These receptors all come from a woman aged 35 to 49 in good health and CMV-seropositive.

CDR3 protein: CASQRDRGPTRANQPQHF. CDR3 bases: TGTGCCAGCCAGCGGGACAGGGGACCAACCCGGGCTAATCAGCCCCAGCATTTT. The chain has TRBV19 and TRBJ1-5; TRBD1 matches 10 bases. Per germline, CDR1 LNHDA and CDR2 SQIVND (reference sequence). V lost 9 bases, J lost 4 bases, and 18 bases stayed unmatched. This CDR3 has 18 amino acids.

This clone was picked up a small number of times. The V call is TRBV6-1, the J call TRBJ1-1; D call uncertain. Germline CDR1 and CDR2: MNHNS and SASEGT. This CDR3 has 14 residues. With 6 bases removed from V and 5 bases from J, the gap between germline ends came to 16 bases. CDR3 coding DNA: TGTGCCAGCAGGGCCAGAGTACTACGAACTGAAGCTTTCTTT. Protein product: CASRARVLRTEAFF.

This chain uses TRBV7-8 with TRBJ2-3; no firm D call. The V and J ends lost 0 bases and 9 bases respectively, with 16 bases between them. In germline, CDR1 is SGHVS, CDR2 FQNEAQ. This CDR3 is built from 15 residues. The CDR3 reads CASSLAVEPRFTQYF. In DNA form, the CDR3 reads TGTGCCAGCAGCTTAGCGGTGGAGCCTCGTTTCACGCAGTATTTT.

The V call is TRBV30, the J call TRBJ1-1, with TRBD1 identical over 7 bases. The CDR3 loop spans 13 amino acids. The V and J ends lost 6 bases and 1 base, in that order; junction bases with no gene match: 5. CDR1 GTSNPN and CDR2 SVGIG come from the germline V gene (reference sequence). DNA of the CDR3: TGTGCCTGTACTAGGGGGCAGAACACTGAAGCTTTCTTT. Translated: CACTRGQNTEAFF.

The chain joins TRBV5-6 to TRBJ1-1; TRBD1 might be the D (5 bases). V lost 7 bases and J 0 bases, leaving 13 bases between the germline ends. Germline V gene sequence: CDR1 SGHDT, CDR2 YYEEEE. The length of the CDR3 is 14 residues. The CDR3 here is CASRRTGVNTEAFF. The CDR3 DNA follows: TGTGCCAGCCGACGGACGGGGGTGAACACTGAAGCTTTCTTT.

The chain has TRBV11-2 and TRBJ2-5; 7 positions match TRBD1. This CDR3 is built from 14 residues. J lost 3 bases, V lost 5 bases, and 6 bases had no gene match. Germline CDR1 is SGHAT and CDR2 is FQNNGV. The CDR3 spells CASSLTGREETQYF. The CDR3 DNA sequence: TGTGCCAGCAGCCTGACAGGGCGGGAAGAGACCCAGTACTTC.

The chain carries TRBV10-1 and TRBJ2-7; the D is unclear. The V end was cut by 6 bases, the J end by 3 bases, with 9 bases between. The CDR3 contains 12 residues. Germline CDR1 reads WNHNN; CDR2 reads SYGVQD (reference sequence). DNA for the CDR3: TGCGCCAGCAGGGCCCCTTACTACGAGCAGTACTTC. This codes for CASRAPYYEQYF.

The DNA for the CDR3 is TGTGCCACCAGCAGAGATCTAGGGACTAGCGGCCAGTCCTGGAGAGAGACCCAGTACTTC. This translates into CATSRDLGTSGQSWRETQYF. The chain links TRBV15 to TRBJ2-5, with TRBD2 matching over 11 bases. V shed 0 bases and J 4 bases; nucleotides not matched to a gene: 16. Germline lookup yields CDR1 LNHNV and CDR2 YYDKDF (reference sequence). This CDR3 spans 20 amino acids.

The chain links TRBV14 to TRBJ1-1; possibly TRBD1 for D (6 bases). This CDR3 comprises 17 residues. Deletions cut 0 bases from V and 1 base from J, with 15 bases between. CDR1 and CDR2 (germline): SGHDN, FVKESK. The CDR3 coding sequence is TGTGCCAGCAGCCAAGAAAAAGGGGGTAGGACGAACACTGAAGCTTTCTTT. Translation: CASSQEKGGRTNTEAFF.

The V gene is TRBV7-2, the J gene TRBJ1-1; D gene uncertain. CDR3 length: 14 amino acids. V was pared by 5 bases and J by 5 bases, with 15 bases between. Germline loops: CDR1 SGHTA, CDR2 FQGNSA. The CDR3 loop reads CASSREGGQTEAFF. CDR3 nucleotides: TGTGCCAGCAGCCGGGAGGGCGGGCAGACTGAAGCTTTCTTT.

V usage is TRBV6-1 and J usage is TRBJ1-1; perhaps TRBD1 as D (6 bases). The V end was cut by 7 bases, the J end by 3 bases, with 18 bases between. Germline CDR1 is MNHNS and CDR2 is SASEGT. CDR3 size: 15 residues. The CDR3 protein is CASIVPEGVYTEAFF. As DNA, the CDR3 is TGTGCCAGCATAGTTCCTGAGGGGGTATACACTGAAGCTTTCTTT.

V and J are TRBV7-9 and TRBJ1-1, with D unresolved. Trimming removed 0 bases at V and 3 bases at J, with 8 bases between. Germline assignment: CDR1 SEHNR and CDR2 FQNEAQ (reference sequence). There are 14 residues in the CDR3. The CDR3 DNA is TGTGCCAGCAGCTTAGCAGATCCGGACACTGAAGCTTTCTTT. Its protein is CASSLADPDTEAFF.

The CDR3 nucleotides read TGTGCCAGTAGTATAACACCGGGAATCGGCAATCAGCCCCAGCATTTT. Translated: CASSITPGIGNQPQHF. The V call is TRBV19, the J call TRBJ1-5; unclear D gene. The germline V gene has CDR1 LNHDA and CDR2 SQIVND (reference sequence). This CDR3 region has 16 residues. The V gene lost 2 bases and the J gene lost 2 bases, with 13 bases spanning the gap.

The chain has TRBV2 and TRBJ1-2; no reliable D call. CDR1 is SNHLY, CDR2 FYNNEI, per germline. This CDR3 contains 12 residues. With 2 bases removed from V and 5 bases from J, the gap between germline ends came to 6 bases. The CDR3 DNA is TGTGCCAGCAGTGAAAGAGGGTATGGCTACACCTTC. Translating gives CASSERGYGYTF.

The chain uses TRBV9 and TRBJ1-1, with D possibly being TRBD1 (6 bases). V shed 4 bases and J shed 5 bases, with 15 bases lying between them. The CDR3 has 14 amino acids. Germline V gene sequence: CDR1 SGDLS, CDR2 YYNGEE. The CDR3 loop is CASSPRGGRTEAFF. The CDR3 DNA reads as TGTGCCAGCAGCCCCCGAGGGGGTAGGACTGAAGCTTTCTTT.

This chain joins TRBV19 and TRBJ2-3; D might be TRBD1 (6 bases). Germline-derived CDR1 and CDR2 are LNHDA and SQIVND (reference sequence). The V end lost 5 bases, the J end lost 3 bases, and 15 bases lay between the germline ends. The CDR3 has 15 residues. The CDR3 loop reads CASSETGFSTDTQYF. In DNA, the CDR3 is TGTGCCAGTAGTGAAACAGGGTTCTCGACAGATACGCAGTATTTT.

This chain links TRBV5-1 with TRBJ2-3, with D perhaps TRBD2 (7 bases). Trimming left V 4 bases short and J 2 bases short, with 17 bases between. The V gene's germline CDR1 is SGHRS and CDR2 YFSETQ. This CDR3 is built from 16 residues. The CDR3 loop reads CASSPQGGGVTDTQYF. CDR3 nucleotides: TGCGCCAGCAGCCCACAGGGCGGGGGAGTCACAGATACGCAGTATTTT.